One and the same sample provided the 15 T cell receptor beta chains below, sequenced in a study of blood T cell repertoires in COVID-19. The repertoire was sequenced with immunoSEQ multiplex PCR; TCRdb's copy has only in-frame clones and lacks some. The table has over 130,000 clones, 76% seen once. What was sequenced was peripheral blood. The receptors stem from a woman aged 80 or older with active or convalescent COVID-19.

The CDR3 nucleotides read TGTGCCTGGAACACCCCCGGGACTGAGAGGGATCAGCCCCAGCATTTT. This sequence encodes CAWNTPGTERDQPQHF. The chain recombines TRBV30 with TRBJ1-5, with D possibly matching TRBD1 (5 bases). The germline V gene has CDR1 GTSNPN and CDR2 SVGIG (reference sequence). CDR3 length equals 16 residues. The V gene lost 4 bases and the J gene lost 5 bases, with 21 bases spanning the gap.

V gene TRBV5-4 combines with J gene TRBJ2-5; 7 nucleotides match TRBD1. The CDR3 runs to 14 residues. After removal of 4 bases from V and 0 bases from J, the junction contained 3 bases not matched to a gene. The germline gives CDR1 SGHNT, CDR2 YYREEE (reference sequence). CDR3: CASSPGQYQETQYF. DNA of the CDR3: TGTGCCAGCAGCCCGGGACAGTACCAAGAGACCCAGTACTTC.

The chain employs TRBV2 and TRBJ2-7; 11 bases align to TRBD2. The V and J ends lost 6 bases and 0 bases, in that order; junction bases with no gene match: 1. The germline V gene has CDR1 SNHLY and CDR2 FYNNEI. This CDR3 comprises 14 residues. The CDR3 DNA reads as TGTGCCAGCAGCGGGACTAGCGGCTCCTACGAGCAGTACTTC. Its protein product is CASSGTSGSYEQYF.

The V gene is TRBV5-1, the J gene TRBJ1-2; unclear D gene. The CDR3 is 14 residues long. Trimming shortened V by 2 bases and J by 4 bases, and 12 bases separated the two germline ends. Looked up from germline, CDR1 is SGHRS and CDR2 is YFSETQ. CDR3: CASSFSGDRYGYTF. The DNA for the CDR3 is TGCGCCAGCAGCTTTTCGGGAGATCGCTATGGCTACACCTTC.

The chain links TRBV6-5 to TRBJ1-5; TRBD1 matches 11 bases. Germline assignment: CDR1 MNHEY and CDR2 SVGAGI. The V segment lost 6 bases and the J segment 5 bases; nucleotides outside the gene matches: 6. The CDR3 is 15 residues long. The CDR3 loop is CASSFGQGAHQPQHF. For the CDR3, the DNA is TGTGCCAGCAGCTTTGGACAGGGGGCGCATCAGCCCCAGCATTTT.

The J gene is TRBJ2-3, the V gene TRBV5-4; D not resolved. Trimming shortened V by 5 bases and J by 9 bases, and 16 bases separated the two germline ends. The CDR3 has 13 residues. Germline V CDR1 and CDR2: SGHNT, YYREEE (reference sequence). The CDR3 DNA reads TGTGCCAGCAGTAACATAAGTATTCAAACGCAGTATTTT. The encoded protein is CASSNISIQTQYF.

The chain links TRBV7-9 to TRBJ1-4; 10 nucleotides line up with TRBD1. The CDR3 is 14 residues long. Trimming removed 4 bases from V and 6 bases from J; junction bases left unmatched: 2. Germline-derived CDR1 and CDR2 are SEHNR and FQNEAQ (reference sequence). The CDR3 protein is CASSSDRGYEKLFF. The DNA of the CDR3 is TGTGCCAGCAGCTCGGACAGGGGGTATGAAAAACTGTTTTTT. Variable domain in full (rest from reference TRBV7-9 and TRBJ1-4): DTGVSQNPRHKITKRGQNVTFRCDPISEHNRLYWYRQTLGQGPEFLTYFQNEAQLEKSRLLSDRFSAERPKGSFSTLEIQRTEQGDSAMYLCASSSDRGYEKLFFGSGTQLSVL.

The table lists this clone with a count of one. The chain joins TRBV6-5 to TRBJ2-5; 7 bases fit TRBD2. Trimming cost V 2 bases and J 1 base; bases outside gene matches: 4. Germline assignment: CDR1 MNHEY and CDR2 SVGAGI. The CDR3 runs to 15 residues. CDR3 residues: CASSYGGVGQETQYF. The DNA for the CDR3 is TGTGCCAGCAGTTACGGGGGGGTCGGCCAAGAGACCCAGTACTTC.

The rearrangement links TRBV19 to TRBJ2-1; 7 bases are shared with TRBD1. CDR1 LNHDA and CDR2 SQIVND come from the germline V gene (reference sequence). Trimming at V came to 8 bases and at J to 1 base, leaving 5 bases not matched to a gene. This CDR3 spans 14 amino acids. The CDR3 DNA sequence: TGTGCCAGTCGACAGGGTGGGTCCTACAATGAGCAGTTCTTC. The encoded protein is CASRQGGSYNEQFF.

The chain couples TRBV9 to TRBJ1-1; TRBD1 is a possible D gene (6 bases). There are 13 residues in the CDR3. CDR1 and CDR2 (germline): SGDLS, YYNGEE. The V and J ends lost 3 bases and 5 bases respectively, with 11 bases between them. The CDR3 spells CASSEGTGTEAFF. The CDR3 coding sequence is TGTGCCAGCAGCGAGGGCACAGGGACTGAAGCTTTCTTT.

V gene TRBV2 combines with J gene TRBJ2-7, with 12 bases that match TRBD2. Germline V gene sequence: CDR1 SNHLY, CDR2 FYNNEI. The CDR3 is 14 residues long. V shed 6 bases, J shed 3 bases, and the junction held 3 bases outside the gene matches. The CDR3 DNA is TGTGCCAGCAGAGGACTAGCGGGGAGCTACGAGCAGTACTTC. Amino acid sequence: CASRGLAGSYEQYF.

In this sample, this clone turned up once. The gene calls are TRBV5-1 and TRBJ2-7, with D tentatively TRBD1 (6 bases). Trimming pared 5 bases from V and 7 bases from J, leaving 19 bases between. The germline V gene has CDR1 SGHRS and CDR2 YFSETQ. The CDR3 sequence is 14 residues long. The CDR3 here is CASRQSVTGREQYF. CDR3 DNA: TGCGCCAGCAGACAATCCGTAACAGGGAGAGAGCAGTACTTC.

This clone has more than one count but fewer than ten. The J gene is TRBJ1-2, the V gene TRBV6-5, with 7 bases identical to TRBD1. The germline CDR1 and CDR2 sequences are MNHEY and SVGAGI. J gave up 4 bases and V 6 bases, and 5 bases lay outside the gene matches. The CDR3 covers 13 residues. As DNA, the CDR3 is TGTGCCAGCAGCCCCAGGGGGACCTATGGCTACACCTTC. This encodes CASSPRGTYGYTF.

This clone has a single count. The chain uses TRBV11-2 and TRBJ1-2, with D possibly TRBD1 on 5 matching bases. The CDR3 runs to 15 residues. The V gene lost 5 bases and the J gene lost 4 bases, with 17 bases spanning the gap. The germline V gene encodes CDR1 SGHAT and CDR2 FQNNGV. The CDR3 protein is CASSGVGAAFYGYTF. The CDR3 coding sequence is TGTGCCAGCAGCGGTGTAGGGGCGGCATTCTATGGCTACACCTTC.

This clone was seen at least ten times. This rearrangement joins TRBV27 to TRBJ1-2; TRBD1 is a possible D gene (5 bases). CDR1 MNHEY and CDR2 SMNVEV come from the germline V gene (reference sequence). Trimming left V 8 bases short and J 0 bases short, with 16 bases between. The length of the CDR3 is 15 residues. CDR3 DNA sequence: TGTGCCAGCCGCAGCGGAGGGGCCCCTAACTATGGCTACACCTTC. The encoded protein is CASRSGGAPNYGYTF.